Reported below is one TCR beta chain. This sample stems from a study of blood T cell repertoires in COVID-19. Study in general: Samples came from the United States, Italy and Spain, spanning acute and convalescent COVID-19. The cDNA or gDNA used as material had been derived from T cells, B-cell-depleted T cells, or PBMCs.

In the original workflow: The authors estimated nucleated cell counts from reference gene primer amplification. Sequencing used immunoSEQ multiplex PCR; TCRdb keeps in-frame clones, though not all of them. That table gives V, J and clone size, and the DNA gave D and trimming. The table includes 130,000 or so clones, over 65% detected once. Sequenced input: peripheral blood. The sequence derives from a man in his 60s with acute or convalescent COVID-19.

The DNA of the CDR3 is TGTGCCAGCAGGCGGACAGGGGGAAGTCAGCCCCAGCATTTT. Translated: CASRRTGGSQPQHF. The chain carries TRBV27 and TRBJ1-5; TRBD1 matches 10 bases. V shed 6 bases, J shed 6 bases, and the junction held 5 bases outside the gene matches. Germline loops: CDR1 MNHEY, CDR2 SMNVEV (reference sequence). The CDR3 has 14 amino acids.